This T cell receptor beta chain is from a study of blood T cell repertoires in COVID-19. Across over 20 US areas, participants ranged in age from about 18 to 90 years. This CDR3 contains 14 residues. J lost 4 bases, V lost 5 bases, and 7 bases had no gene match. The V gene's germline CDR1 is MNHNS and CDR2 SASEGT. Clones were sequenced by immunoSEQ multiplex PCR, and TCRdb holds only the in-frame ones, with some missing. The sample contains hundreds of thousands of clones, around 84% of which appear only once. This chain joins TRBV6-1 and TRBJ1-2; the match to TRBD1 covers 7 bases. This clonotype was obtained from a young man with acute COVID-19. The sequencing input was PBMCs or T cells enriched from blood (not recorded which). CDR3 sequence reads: CASSSRDSPYGYTF. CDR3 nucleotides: TGTGCCAGCAGTTCCCGGGACAGCCCCTATGGCTACACCTTC.